The 13 T cell receptor beta chains reported below all come from one sample, sequenced in a study of T cell responses to AZD1222 COVID-19 vaccine (dated by TCRdb to about 2021). Explained via the paper, the time point label denotes: baseline before first vaccination. The library was prepared using the immunoSEQ multiplex PCR assay. Imported from immuneACCESS, the table was reduced by TCRdb to in-frame sequences with V and J called. These copies leave out some clones; in studies compared against another copy, an unresolved V gene accounts for under half, and the cause of the remainder is not known. The sample data list 95,000 to 150,000 clones, and 70% to 90% of these were observed just once. The ten largest account for under 6.5% of the sample. The starting material was peripheral blood, obtained on day 0 of AZD1222 vaccination. The source of these receptors is an adult in good health.

The CDR3 DNA reads TGTGCCAGCAGCCTTGGACAGCCCAACTATGGCTACACCTTC. This codes for CASSLGQPNYGYTF. This chain uses TRBV3-1 (or the pseudogene TRBV3-2) with TRBJ1-2; tentative D call: TRBD1 (6 bases). The CDR3 has 14 residues. Trimming left V 4 bases short and J 2 bases short, with 11 bases between. The germline V gene has CDR1 LGHDT and CDR2 YNNKEL (reference sequence).

The V and J genes are TRBV10-3 and TRBJ2-7; D uncertain. The CDR3 runs 14 residues. Germline values: CDR1 ENHRY, CDR2 SYGVKD. Trimming took off 6 bases at V and 6 bases at J, with 18 bases between the two ends. The CDR3 loop is CAIRSDATTSEQYF. CDR3 nucleotide sequence: TGTGCCATCAGATCAGACGCCACTACGTCCGAGCAGTACTTC.

This chain links TRBV2 with TRBJ2-3; D possibly corresponds to TRBD2 (5 bases). CDR1 and CDR2 (germline): SNHLY, FYNNEI. Trimming shortened V by 7 bases and J by 0 bases, and 8 bases separated the two germline ends. The CDR3 totals 13 residues. The CDR3 region is CASTRASTDTQYF. The CDR3 DNA reads as TGTGCCAGCACGCGGGCTAGCACAGATACGCAGTATTTT.

The CDR3 here is CASSQGTTPTGELFF. CDR3 in DNA: TGTGCCAGCAGCCAAGGGACAACTCCTACCGGGGAGCTGTTTTTT. The chain carries TRBV7-3 and TRBJ2-2; D is possibly TRBD1 (6 bases). Per the germline V gene, CDR1 is SGHTA and CDR2 is FQGTGA. CDR3 length equals 15 residues. V dropped 5 bases and J dropped 5 bases, with 15 bases sitting between them. Based on the CDR3 plus reference TRBV7-3 and TRBJ2-2, the full variable domain is GAGVSQTPSNKVTEKGKYVELRCDPISGHTALYWYRQSLGQGPEFLIYFQGTGAADDSGLPNDRFFAVRPEGSVSTLKIQRTERGDSAVYLCASSQGTTPTGELFFGEGSRLTVL.

CDR3 region: CASSSLGQAGEAFF. CDR3 nucleotides: TGTGCCAGCAGTTCCCTAGGACAGGCGGGTGAAGCTTTCTTT. J is TRBJ1-1 and V is TRBV2; TRBD1 matches at 7 bases. V gave up 5 bases and J gave up 7 bases; unmatched junction bases: 10. In germline, CDR1 is SNHLY, CDR2 FYNNEI. The CDR3 is made up of 14 amino acids.

This clone was picked up a small number of times. The rearrangement uses TRBV11-2 and TRBJ1-3; no clear D gene. Germline CDR1 and CDR2: SGHAT and FQNNGV. The CDR3 has 15 residues. V lost 1 base to trimming and J lost 0 bases, with 7 bases between them. The CDR3 DNA reads as TGTGCCAGCAGCTTAGTACGGAGCTCTGGAAACACCATATATTTT. It yields the protein CASSLVRSSGNTIYF.

The rearrangement links TRBV12-3 or TRBV12-4 to TRBJ1-4; D is ambiguous. This CDR3 is built from 13 residues. V was pared by 6 bases and J by 3 bases, with 8 bases between. CDR3 bases: TGTGCCAGCAGCCCCCGTCCTAATGAAAAACTGTTTTTT. Its translation: CASSPRPNEKLFF.

The CDR3 protein is CASSSSGGATDTQYF. The CDR3 DNA follows: TGTGCCAGCAGCTCTAGCGGGGGGGCTACAGATACGCAGTATTTT. This chain joins TRBV5-6 and TRBJ2-3; 12 bases map to TRBD2. Unmatched junction bases numbered 2, after V lost 3 bases and J lost 3 bases. The CDR3 is 15 amino acids. Germline CDR1 reads SGHDT; CDR2 reads YYEEEE.

The chain couples TRBV5-1 to TRBJ2-2; D may match TRBD1 or TRBD2 (5 bases each). Germline V gene lookup returns CDR1 SGHRS and CDR2 YFSETQ. This CDR3 is built from 16 residues. V shed 4 bases and J shed 0 bases, with 13 bases lying between them. The CDR3 reads CASSVRDVTNTGELFF. The CDR3 DNA reads as TGCGCCAGCAGCGTTCGGGACGTAACGAACACCGGGGAGCTGTTTTTT.

This chain joins TRBV7-6 and TRBJ2-3; D call uncertain. CDR3 length: 15 residues. The V end lost 1 base, the J end lost 4 bases, and 12 bases lay between the germline ends. The germline gives CDR1 SGHVS, CDR2 FNYEAQ. The CDR3 region is CASSLVSLNADTQYF. The CDR3 coding sequence is TGTGCCAGCAGCTTAGTCTCTTTGAACGCAGATACGCAGTATTTT.

The chain links TRBV12-2 to TRBJ2-5; the table assigns TRBD1, which was not confirmed against the DNA. TRBV12-2 is an annotated pseudogene. CDR3 size: 16 residues. The CDR3 protein is CASRLIRSGVMKTQYF. CDR3 nucleotides: TGTGCAAGTCGCTTAATACGGTCAGGGGTTATGAAGACCCAGTACTTC.

The chain uses TRBV10-3 and TRBJ2-7; D gene unclear. The germline V and J ends were trimmed by 4 bases and 6 bases, with 10 bases remaining between them. CDR1 and CDR2 from the germline V gene are ENHRY and SYGVKD. The CDR3 contains 12 residues. CDR3 sequence reads: CAISVNRAEQYF. CDR3 sequence (DNA): TGTGCCATCAGTGTTAACAGAGCCGAGCAGTACTTC.

The rearrangement joins TRBV27 to TRBJ1-5; D unclear. The V end was cut by 6 bases, the J end by 7 bases, with 16 bases between. The CDR3 spans 14 residues. CDR1 MNHEY and CDR2 SMNVEV come from the germline V gene (reference sequence). The CDR3 DNA reads TGTGCCAGCAGAACCGGACTCCCGGGACAGCCCCAGCATTTT. This gives the protein CASRTGLPGQPQHF.